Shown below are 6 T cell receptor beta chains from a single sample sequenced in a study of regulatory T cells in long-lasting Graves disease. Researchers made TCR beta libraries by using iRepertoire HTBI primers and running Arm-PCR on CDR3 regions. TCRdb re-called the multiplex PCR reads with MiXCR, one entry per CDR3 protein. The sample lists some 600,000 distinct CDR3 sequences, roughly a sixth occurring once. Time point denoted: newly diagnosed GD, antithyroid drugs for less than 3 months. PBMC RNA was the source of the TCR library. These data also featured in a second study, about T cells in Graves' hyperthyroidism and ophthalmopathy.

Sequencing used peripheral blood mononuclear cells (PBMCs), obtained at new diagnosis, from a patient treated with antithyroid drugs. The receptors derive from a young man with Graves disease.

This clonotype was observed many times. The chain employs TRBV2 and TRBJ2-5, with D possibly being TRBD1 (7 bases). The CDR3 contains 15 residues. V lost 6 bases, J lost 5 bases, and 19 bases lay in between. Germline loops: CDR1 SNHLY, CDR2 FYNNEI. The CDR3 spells CASRTRQGGRETQYF. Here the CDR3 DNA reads TGTGCCAGCAGAACCCGACAGGGAGGCCGGGAGACCCAGTACTTC.

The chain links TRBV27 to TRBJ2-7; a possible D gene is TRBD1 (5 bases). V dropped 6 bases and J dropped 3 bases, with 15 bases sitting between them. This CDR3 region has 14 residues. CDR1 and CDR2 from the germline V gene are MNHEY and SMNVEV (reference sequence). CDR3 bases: TGTGCCAGCAGCTCGACAGTAGGCAGCTACGAGCAGTACTTC. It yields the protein CASSSTVGSYEQYF.

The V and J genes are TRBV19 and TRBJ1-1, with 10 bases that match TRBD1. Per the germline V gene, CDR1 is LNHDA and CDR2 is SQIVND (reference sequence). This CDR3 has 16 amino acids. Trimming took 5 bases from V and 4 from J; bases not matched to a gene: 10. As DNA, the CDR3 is TGTGCCAGTAGTCCCGGGACAGGGGCGATGAGCACTGAAGCTTTCTTT. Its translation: CASSPGTGAMSTEAFF.

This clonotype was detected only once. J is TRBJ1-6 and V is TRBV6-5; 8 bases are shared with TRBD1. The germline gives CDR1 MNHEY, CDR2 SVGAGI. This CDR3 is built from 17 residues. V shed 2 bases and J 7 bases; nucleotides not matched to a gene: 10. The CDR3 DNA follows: TGTGCCAGCAGTTACGGAGTGCAGGGGGCTCGAAATTCACCCCTCCACTTT. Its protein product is CASSYGVQGARNSPLHF.

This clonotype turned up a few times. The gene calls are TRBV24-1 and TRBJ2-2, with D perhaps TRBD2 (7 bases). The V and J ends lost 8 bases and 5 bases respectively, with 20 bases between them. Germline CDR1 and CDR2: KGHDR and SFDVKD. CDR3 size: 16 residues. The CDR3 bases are TGTGCCACCATAAGGGGGAGGGGCCCTGTGACCGGGGAGCTGTTTTTT. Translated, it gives CATIRGRGPVTGELFF.

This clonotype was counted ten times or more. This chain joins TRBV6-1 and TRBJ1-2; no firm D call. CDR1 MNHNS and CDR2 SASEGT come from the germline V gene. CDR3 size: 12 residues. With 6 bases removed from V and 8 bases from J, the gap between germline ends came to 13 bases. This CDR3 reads CASSPNSRGYTF. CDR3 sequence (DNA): TGTGCCAGCAGCCCGAATTCGAGAGGCTACACCTTC.